Presented here are 4 T cell receptor beta chains from one specimen sequenced in a study of T cell responses to AZD1222 COVID-19 vaccine. Produced via immunoSEQ multiplex PCR; TCRdb's table is partial and in-frame only. The table lists over 150,000 clones, 75% to 90% of them singletons. Sample: peripheral blood, taken on day 0 of AZD1222 vaccination. The origin of the receptors is an adult in good health.

This chain connects TRBV27 to TRBJ2-2; TRBD2 agrees at 10 bases. This CDR3 comprises 15 residues. The V segment lost 3 bases and the J segment 4 bases; nucleotides outside the gene matches: 2. The germline CDR1 and CDR2 sequences are MNHEY and SMNVEV (reference sequence). The CDR3 is CASSFLAGVTGELFF. CDR3 bases: TGTGCCAGCAGTTTCCTAGCGGGAGTCACCGGGGAGCTGTTTTTT.

The gene calls are TRBV30 and TRBJ2-1; 11 bases align to TRBD2. Trimming removed 5 bases from V and 6 bases from J; junction bases left unmatched: 6. This CDR3 is 14 amino acids long. Germline lookup yields CDR1 GTSNPN and CDR2 SVGIG (reference sequence). The CDR3 region is CAWAPSGGFNEQFF. CDR3 bases: TGTGCCTGGGCGCCTAGCGGGGGGTTCAATGAGCAGTTCTTC. The full variable domain, its missing parts supplied by reference TRBV30 and TRBJ2-1, is SQTIHQWPATLVQPVGSPLSLECTVEGTSNPNLYWYRQAAGRGLQLLFYSVGIGQISSEVPQNLSASRPQDRQFILSSKKLLLSDSGFYLCAWAPSGGFNEQFFGPGTRLTVL.

This clone was seen just once. The chain recombines TRBV6-6 with TRBJ1-3, with D unresolved. CDR1 is MNHNY and CDR2 is SVGAGI in the germline V gene (reference sequence). This CDR3 region has 15 residues. The germline V and J ends were trimmed by 0 bases and 2 bases, with 8 bases remaining between them. The chain's CDR3 is CASSYSGGTGNTIYF. Here the CDR3 DNA reads TGTGCCAGCAGTTACTCGGGAGGGACTGGAAACACCATATATTTT.

CDR3 DNA: TGTGCCACCAGCAGAGGACAGACTAACTATGGCTACACCTTC. This codes for CATSRGQTNYGYTF. The chain employs TRBV15 and TRBJ1-2, with D possibly being TRBD1 (5 bases). This CDR3 has 14 residues. Trimming took off 1 base at V and 0 bases at J, with 6 bases between the two ends. CDR1 LNHNV and CDR2 YYDKDF come from the germline V gene (reference sequence).